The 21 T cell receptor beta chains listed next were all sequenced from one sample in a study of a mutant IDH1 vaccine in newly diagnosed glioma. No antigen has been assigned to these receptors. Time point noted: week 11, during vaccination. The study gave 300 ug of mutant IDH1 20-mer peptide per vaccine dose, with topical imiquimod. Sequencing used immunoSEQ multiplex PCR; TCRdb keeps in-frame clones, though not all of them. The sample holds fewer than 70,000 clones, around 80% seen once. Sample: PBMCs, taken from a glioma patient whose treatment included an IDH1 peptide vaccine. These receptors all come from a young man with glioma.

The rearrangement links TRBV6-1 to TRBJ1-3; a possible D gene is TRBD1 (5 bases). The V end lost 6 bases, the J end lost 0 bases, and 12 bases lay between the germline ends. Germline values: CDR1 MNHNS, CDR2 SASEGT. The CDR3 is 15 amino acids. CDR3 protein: CASRNPGYSGNTIYF. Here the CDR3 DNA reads TGTGCCAGCAGAAACCCAGGGTACTCTGGAAACACCATATATTTT.

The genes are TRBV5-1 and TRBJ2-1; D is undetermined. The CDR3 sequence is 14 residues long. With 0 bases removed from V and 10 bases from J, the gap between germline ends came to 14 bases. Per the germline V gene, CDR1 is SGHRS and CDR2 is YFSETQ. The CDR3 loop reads CASSLDGYVGEQFF. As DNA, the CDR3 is TGCGCCAGCAGCTTGGACGGATACGTTGGAGAGCAGTTCTTC.

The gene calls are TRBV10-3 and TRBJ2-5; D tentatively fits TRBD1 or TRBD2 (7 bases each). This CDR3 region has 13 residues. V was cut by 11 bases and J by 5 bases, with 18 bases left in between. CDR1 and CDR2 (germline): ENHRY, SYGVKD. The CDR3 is CASGEGASETQYF. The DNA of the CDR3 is TGTGCCTCGGGGGAGGGGGCATCGGAGACCCAGTACTTC.

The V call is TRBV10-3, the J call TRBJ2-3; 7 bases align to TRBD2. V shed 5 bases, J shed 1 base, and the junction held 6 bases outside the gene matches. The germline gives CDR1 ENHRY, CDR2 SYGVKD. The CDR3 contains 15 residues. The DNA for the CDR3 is TGTGCCATCAGTCGCGGGGGATCGGGCACAGATACGCAGTATTTT. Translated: CAISRGGSGTDTQYF.

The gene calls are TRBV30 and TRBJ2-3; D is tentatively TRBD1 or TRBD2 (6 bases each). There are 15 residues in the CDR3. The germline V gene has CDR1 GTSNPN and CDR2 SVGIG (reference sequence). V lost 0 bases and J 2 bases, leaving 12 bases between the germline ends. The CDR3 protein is CAWSVQGLSTDTQYF. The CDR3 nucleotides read TGTGCCTGGAGTGTACAGGGACTGTCCACAGATACGCAGTATTTT.

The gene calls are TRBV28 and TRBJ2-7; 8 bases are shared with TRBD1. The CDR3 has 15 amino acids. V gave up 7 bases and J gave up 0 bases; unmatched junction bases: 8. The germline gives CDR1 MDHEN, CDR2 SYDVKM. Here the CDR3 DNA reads TGTGCCAGCATCAACTCCGGGACAGGCTCCTACGAGCAGTACTTC. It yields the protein CASINSGTGSYEQYF.

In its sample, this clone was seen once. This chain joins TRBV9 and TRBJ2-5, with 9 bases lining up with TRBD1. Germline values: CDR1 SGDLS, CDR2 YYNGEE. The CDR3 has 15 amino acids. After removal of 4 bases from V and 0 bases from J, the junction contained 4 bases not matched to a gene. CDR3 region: CASSTGTGNQETQYF. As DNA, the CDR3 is TGTGCCAGCAGCACTGGGACAGGGAACCAAGAGACCCAGTACTTC.

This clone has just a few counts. The CDR3 loop reads CASSPRGYEQYF. In DNA, the CDR3 is TGTGCCAGCTCACCACGTGGCTACGAGCAGTACTTC. The rearrangement links TRBV18 to TRBJ2-7; D remains unclear. CDR3 size: 12 residues. V was cut by 1 base and J by 3 bases, with 4 bases left in between. CDR1 and CDR2 from the germline V gene are KGHSH and LQKENI.

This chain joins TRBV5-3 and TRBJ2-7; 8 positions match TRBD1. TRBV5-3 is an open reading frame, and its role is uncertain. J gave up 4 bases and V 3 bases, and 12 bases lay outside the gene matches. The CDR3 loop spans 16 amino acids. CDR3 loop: CARSSPPGTGHYEQYF. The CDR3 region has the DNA TGTGCCAGAAGCTCCCCCCCAGGGACAGGACATTACGAGCAGTACTTC.

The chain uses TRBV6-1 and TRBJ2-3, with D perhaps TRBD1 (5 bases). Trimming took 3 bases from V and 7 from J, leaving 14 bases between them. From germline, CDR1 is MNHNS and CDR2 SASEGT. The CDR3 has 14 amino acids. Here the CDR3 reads CASSDRQGPNTQYF. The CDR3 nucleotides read TGTGCCAGCAGTGACCGGCAGGGCCCCAATACGCAGTATTTT.

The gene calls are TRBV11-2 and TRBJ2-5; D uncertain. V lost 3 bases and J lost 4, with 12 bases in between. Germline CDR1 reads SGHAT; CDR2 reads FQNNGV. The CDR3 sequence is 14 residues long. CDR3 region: CASSFPLDVETQYF. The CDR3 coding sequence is TGTGCCAGCAGCTTCCCTCTCGATGTAGAGACCCAGTACTTC.

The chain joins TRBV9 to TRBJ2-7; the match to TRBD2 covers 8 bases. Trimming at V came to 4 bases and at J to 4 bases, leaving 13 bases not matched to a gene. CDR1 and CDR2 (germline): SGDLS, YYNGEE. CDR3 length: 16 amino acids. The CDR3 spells CASSPQGAGGWYEQYF. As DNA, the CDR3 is TGTGCCAGCAGCCCCCAAGGGGCGGGGGGTTGGTACGAGCAGTACTTC.

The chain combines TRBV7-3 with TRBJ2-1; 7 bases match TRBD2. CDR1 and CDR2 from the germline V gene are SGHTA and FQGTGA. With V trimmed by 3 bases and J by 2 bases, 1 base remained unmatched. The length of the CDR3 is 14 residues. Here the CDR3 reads CASSFRGAYNEQFF. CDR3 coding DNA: TGTGCCAGCAGCTTCCGGGGGGCCTACAATGAGCAGTTCTTC.

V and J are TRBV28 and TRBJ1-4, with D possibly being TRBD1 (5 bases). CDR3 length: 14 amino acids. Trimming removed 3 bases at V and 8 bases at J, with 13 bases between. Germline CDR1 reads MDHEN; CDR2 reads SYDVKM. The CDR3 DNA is TGTGCCAGCAGTTTTTTCAGGGTTGGCGAAAAACTGTTTTTT. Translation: CASSFFRVGEKLFF.

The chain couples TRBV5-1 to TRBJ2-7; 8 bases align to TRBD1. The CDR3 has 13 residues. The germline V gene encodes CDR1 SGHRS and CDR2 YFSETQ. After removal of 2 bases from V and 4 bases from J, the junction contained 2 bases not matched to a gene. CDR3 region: CASSFTGGYEQYF. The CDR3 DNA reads TGCGCCAGCAGCTTTACAGGGGGGTACGAGCAGTACTTC.

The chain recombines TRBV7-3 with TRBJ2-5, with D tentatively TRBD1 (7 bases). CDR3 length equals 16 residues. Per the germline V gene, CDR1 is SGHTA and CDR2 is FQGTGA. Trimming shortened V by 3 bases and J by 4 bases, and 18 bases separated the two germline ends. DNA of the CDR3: TGTGCCAGCAGCTTTCCGACTAGAAGGGGGCCAGAGACCCAGTACTTC. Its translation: CASSFPTRRGPETQYF.

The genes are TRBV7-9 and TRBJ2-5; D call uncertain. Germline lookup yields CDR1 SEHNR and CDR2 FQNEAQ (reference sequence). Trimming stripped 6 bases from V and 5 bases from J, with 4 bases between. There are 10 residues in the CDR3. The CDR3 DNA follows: TGTGCCAGCAGTGGGGAGACCCAGTACTTC. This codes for CASSGETQYF.

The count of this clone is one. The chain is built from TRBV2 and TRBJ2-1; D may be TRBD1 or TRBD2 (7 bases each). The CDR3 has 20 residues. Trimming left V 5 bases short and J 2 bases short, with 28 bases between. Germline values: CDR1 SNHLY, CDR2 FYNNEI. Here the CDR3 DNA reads TGTGCCAGCAGTCGTGACAGGGAGGGAACCTTCCTACCTACCTACAATGAGCAGTTCTTC. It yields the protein CASSRDREGTFLPTYNEQFF.

Written as DNA, the CDR3 is TGTGCCAGCAGCTTGGTCGGGGGCGCCAACTATGGCTACACCTTC. Protein product: CASSLVGGANYGYTF. The chain couples TRBV5-5 to TRBJ1-2, with D possibly being TRBD1 (6 bases). This CDR3 has 15 residues. CDR1 and CDR2 (germline): SGHKS, YYEKEE (reference sequence). V was clipped by 0 bases and J by 2 bases, with 11 bases between them.

Here the CDR3 DNA reads TGTGCCAGCAGCCCCCCGGGAGGGGCCCTCTACAATGAGCAGTTCTTC. As protein: CASSPPGGALYNEQFF. The V call is TRBV7-9, the J call TRBJ2-1, with 8 positions matching TRBD2. V dropped 5 bases and J dropped 3; count of bases not matched to a gene: 9. The CDR3 runs to 16 residues. The germline V gene encodes CDR1 SEHNR and CDR2 FQNEAQ (reference sequence). Filled out from reference TRBV7-9 and TRBJ2-1, the complete variable domain reads DTGVSQNPRHKITKRGQNVTFRCDPISEHNRLYWYRQTLGQGPEFLTYFQNEAQLEKSRLLSDRFSAERPKGSFSTLEIQRTEQGDSAMYLCASSPPGGALYNEQFFGPGTRLTVL.

This CDR3 is CASAVAAPVETQYF. The CDR3 nucleotides are TGTGCTAGTGCCGTGGCGGCGCCGGTGGAGACCCAGTACTTC. The chain couples TRBV12-5 to TRBJ2-5, with no clear D. The germline gives CDR1 LGHNT, CDR2 FRNRAP. Trimming cost V 7 bases and J 5 bases, with 17 bases left between them. CDR3 length equals 14 residues. Together with reference TRBV12-5 and TRBJ2-5, the CDR3 gives the full variable domain: DARVTQTPRHKVTEMGQEVTMRCQPILGHNTVFWYRQTMMQGLELLAYFRNRAPLDDSGMPKDRFSAEMPDATLATLKIQPSEPRDSAVYFCASAVAAPVETQYFGPGTRLLVL.